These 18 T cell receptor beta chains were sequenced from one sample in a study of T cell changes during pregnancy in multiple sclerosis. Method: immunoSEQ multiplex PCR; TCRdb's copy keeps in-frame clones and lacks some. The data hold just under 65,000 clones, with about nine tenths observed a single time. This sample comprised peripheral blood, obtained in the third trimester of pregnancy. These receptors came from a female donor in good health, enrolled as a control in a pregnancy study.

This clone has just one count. The CDR3 protein is CASSGPRGLSGNTIYF. CDR3 bases: TGTGCCAGCAGTGGGCCCCGTGGACTCTCTGGAAACACCATATATTTT. The J gene is TRBJ1-3, the V gene TRBV6-1; no clear D gene. Germline V CDR1 and CDR2: MNHNS, SASEGT. The CDR3 has 16 residues. V lost 4 bases to trimming and J lost 0 bases, with 13 bases between them.

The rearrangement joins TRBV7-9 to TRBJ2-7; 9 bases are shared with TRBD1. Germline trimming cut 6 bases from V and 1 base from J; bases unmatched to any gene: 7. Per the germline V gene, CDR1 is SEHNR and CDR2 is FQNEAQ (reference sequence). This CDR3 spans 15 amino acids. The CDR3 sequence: CASRPRDRESYEQYF. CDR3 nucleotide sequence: TGTGCCAGCAGACCACGGGACAGGGAGTCCTACGAGCAGTACTTC.

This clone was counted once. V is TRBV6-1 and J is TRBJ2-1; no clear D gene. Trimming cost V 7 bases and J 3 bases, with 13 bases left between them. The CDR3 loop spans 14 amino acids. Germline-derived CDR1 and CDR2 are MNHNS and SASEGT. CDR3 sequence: CASTRIGDYNEQFF. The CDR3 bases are TGTGCCAGCACGCGAATTGGAGACTACAATGAGCAGTTCTTC.

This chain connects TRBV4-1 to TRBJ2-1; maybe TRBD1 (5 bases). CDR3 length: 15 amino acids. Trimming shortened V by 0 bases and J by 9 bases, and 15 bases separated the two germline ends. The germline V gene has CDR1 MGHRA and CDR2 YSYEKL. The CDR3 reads CASSQELGFRGEQFF. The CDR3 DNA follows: TGCGCCAGCAGCCAAGAGTTAGGGTTTAGGGGTGAGCAGTTCTTC.

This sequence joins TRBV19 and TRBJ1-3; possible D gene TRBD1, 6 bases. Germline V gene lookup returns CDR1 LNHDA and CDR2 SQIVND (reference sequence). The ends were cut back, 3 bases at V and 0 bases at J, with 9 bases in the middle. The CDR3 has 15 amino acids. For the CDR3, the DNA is TGTGCCAGTAGTATCCGGGACACCTCTGGAAACACCATATATTTT. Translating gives CASSIRDTSGNTIYF. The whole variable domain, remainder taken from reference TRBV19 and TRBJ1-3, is DGGITQSPKYLFRKEGQNVTLSCEQNLNHDAMYWYRQDPGQGLRLIYYSQIVNDFQKGDIAEGYSVSREKKESFPLTVTSAQKNPTAFYLCASSIRDTSGNTIYFGEGSWLTVV.

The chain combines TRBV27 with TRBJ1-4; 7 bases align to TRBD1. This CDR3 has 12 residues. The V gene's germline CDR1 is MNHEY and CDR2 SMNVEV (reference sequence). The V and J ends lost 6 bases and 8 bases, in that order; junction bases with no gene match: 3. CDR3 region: CASRYRGEKLFF. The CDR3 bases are TGTGCCAGCAGATACAGGGGAGAAAAACTGTTTTTT. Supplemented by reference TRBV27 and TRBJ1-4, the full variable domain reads EAQVTQNPRYLITVTGKKLTVTCSQNMNHEYMSWYRQDPGLGLRQIYYSMNVEVTDKGDVPEGYKVSRKEKRNFPLILESPSPNQTSLYFCASRYRGEKLFFGSGTQLSVL.

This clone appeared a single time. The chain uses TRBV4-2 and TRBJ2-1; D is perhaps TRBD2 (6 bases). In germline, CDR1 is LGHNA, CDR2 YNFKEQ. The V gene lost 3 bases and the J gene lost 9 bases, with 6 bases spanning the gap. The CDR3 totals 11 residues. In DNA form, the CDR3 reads TGTGCCAGCAGCCAGGAGGGTGAGCAGTTCTTC. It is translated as CASSQEGEQFF.

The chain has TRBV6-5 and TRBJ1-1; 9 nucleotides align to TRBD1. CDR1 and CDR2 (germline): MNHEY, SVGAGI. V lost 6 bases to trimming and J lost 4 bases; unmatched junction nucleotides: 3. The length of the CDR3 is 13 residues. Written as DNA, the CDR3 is TGTGCCAGCAGACAGGGGGCGAGCACTGAAGCTTTCTTT. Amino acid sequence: CASRQGASTEAFF.

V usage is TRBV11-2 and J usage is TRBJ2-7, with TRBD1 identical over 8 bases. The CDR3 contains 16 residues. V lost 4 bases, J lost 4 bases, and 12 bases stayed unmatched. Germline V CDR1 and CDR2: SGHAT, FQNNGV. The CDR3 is CASSSTRTGIRYEQYF. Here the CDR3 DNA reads TGTGCCAGCAGCTCCACCCGGACAGGGATAAGGTACGAGCAGTACTTC.

The DNA of the CDR3 is TGTGCCAGCAGTCGCGGGGGGCCCGGGGAGCTGTTTTTT. Residues: CASSRGGPGELFF. The chain links TRBV7-3 to TRBJ2-2, with TRBD2 matching over 8 bases. The CDR3 runs to 13 residues. V shed 6 bases, J shed 6 bases, and the junction held 3 bases outside the gene matches. Germline V CDR1 and CDR2: SGHTA, FQGTGA.

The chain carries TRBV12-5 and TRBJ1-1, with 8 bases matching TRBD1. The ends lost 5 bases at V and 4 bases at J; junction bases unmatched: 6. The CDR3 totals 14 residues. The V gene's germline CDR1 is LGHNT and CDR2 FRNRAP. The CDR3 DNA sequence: TGTGCTAGTGGTCTTGGACAGGGTGGCACTGAAGCTTTCTTT. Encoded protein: CASGLGQGGTEAFF.

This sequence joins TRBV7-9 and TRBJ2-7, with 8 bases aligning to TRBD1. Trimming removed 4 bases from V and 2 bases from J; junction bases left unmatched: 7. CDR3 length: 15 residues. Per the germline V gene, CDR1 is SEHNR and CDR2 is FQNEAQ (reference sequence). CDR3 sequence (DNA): TGTGCCAGCAGCTCACGACAGGGGATACCCTACGAGCAGTACTTC. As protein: CASSSRQGIPYEQYF.

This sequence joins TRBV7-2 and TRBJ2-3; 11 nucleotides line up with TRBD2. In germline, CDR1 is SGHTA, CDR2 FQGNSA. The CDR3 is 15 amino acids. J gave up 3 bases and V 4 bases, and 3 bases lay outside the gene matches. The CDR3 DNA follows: TGTGCCAGCAGCTATCTAGCGGGGGGTACAGATACGCAGTATTTT. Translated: CASSYLAGGTDTQYF.

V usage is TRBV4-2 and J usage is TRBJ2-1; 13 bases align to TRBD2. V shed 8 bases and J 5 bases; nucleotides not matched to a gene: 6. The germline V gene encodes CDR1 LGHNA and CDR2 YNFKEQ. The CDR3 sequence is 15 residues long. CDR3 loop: CASGLGTSGDNEQFF. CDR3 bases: TGTGCCAGCGGATTAGGGACTAGCGGGGACAATGAGCAGTTCTTC.

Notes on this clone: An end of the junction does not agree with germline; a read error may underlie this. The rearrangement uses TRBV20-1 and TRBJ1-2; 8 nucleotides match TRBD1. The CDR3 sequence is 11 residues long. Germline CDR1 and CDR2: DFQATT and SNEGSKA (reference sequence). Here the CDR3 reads CSAGAARGQAF. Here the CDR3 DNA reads TGCAGTGCTGGGGCCGCCCGGGGACAGGCCTTC.

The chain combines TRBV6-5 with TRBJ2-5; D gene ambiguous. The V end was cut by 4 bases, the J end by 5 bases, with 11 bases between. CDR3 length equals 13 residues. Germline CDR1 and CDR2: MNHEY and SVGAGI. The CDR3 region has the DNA TGTGCCAGCAGTTCGACAAACGAGGAGACCCAGTACTTC. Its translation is CASSSTNEETQYF.

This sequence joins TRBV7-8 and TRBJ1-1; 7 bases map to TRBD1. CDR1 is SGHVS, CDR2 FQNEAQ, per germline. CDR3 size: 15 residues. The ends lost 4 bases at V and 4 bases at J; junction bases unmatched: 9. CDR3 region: CASSSGVQGSTEAFF. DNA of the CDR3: TGTGCCAGCAGCTCCGGCGTACAGGGGAGCACTGAAGCTTTCTTT.

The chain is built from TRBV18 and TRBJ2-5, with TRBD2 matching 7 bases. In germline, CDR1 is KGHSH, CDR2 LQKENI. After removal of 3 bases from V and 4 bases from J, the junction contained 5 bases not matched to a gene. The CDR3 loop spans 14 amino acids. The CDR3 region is CASSPQREAETQYF. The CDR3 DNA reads TGTGCCAGCTCACCGCAACGGGAGGCAGAGACCCAGTACTTC. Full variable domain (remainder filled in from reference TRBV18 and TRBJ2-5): NAGVMQNPRHLVRRRGQEARLRCSPMKGHSHVYWYRQLPEEGLKFMVYLQKENIIDESGMPKERFSAEFPKEGPSILRIQQVVRGDSAAYFCASSPQREAETQYFGPGTRLLVL.